Given below is one T cell receptor (beta chain) in context. Its antigen is still unknown. The V end lost 6 bases, the J end lost 1 base, and 12 bases lay between the germline ends. The CDR3 totals 14 residues. Germline V lookup: CDR1 ENHRY, CDR2 SYGVKD. Sequencing used immunoSEQ multiplex PCR; TCRdb keeps in-frame clones, though not all of them. The data show around 300,000 clones, 88% seen once. The sample comes from a study of cytomegalovirus exposure and HLA in healthy donors. The study, taken as a whole, reports: TCR clusters originating in the first cohort tended to co-occur in the roughly 120 validation repertoires, according to a later analysis.

V gene TRBV10-3 combines with J gene TRBJ1-1; D might be TRBD1 (6 bases). Input material: PBMCs. The source of this sequence is a man in his thirties or forties in good health and CMV-seronegative. CDR3 bases: TGTGCCATCAGCCGGACAGTCTCGAACACTGAAGCTTTCTTT. Translated: CAISRTVSNTEAFF.